This T cell receptor beta chain was profiled in a study of shared T cell receptors in the human thymus. This CDR3 has 12 amino acids. The V gene lost 5 bases and the J gene lost 5 bases, with 9 bases spanning the gap. Germline values: CDR1 LNHDA, CDR2 SQIVND (reference sequence). Here immunoSEQ multiplex PCR was the method, and the copy in TCRdb shows in-frame clones only, minus some. The data contain roughly 410,000 clones, 95% of them singletons. The sample comprised thymocytes. The sequence was collected from a human donor. The V gene is TRBV19, the J gene TRBJ2-5, with unresolved D. The CDR3 sequence is CASSPYGETQYF. CDR3 coding DNA: TGTGCCAGTAGTCCCTACGGGGAGACCCAGTACTTC.